This passage covers 20 T cell receptor beta chains from one sample sequenced in a study of siplizumab effects on memory and regulatory T cells. Sequenced by immunoSEQ multiplex PCR; TCRdb stores in-frame clones only, minus some. Of some 97,000 clones listed, around 92% are singletons. The specimen was CD4+ T cells sorted from blood. Receptors originate from a human donor in good health. Some clones in this sample may be carry-over from other donors' samples.

This clone appeared a single time. The gene calls are TRBV9 and TRBJ2-3; 11 bases align to TRBD1. The germline V gene encodes CDR1 SGDLS and CDR2 YYNGEE. J gave up 5 bases and V 0 bases, and 5 bases lay outside the gene matches. The CDR3 is made up of 16 amino acids. DNA for the CDR3: TGTGCCAGCAGCGTAGAATGGGACAGGGGGAGAGATACGCAGTATTTT. This gives the protein CASSVEWDRGRDTQYF.

V gene TRBV28 combines with J gene TRBJ2-4, with D unresolved. The ends were cut back, 6 bases at V and 5 bases at J, with 11 bases in the middle. This CDR3 is built from 13 residues. CDR1 is MDHEN, CDR2 SYDVKM, per germline. The DNA of the CDR3 is TGTGCCAGCAGATTGGGCAGTGAAAACATTCAGTACTTC. It translates to CASRLGSENIQYF.

The sample holds one count of this clone. The chain has TRBV2 and TRBJ2-7, with 7 bases lining up with TRBD2. With V trimmed by 7 bases and J by 0 bases, 12 bases remained unmatched. CDR1 SNHLY and CDR2 FYNNEI come from the germline V gene. CDR3 length equals 16 residues. This CDR3 reads CASKGGSAPSSYEQYF. The DNA of the CDR3 is TGTGCCAGCAAGGGCGGGAGCGCCCCGAGCTCCTACGAGCAGTACTTC. The full variable domain, its missing parts supplied by reference TRBV2 and TRBJ2-7, is EPEVTQTPSHQVTQMGQEVILRCVPISNHLYFYWYRQILGQKVEFLVSFYNNEISEKSEIFDDQFSVERPDGSNFTLKIRSTKLEDSAMYFCASKGGSAPSSYEQYFGPGTRLTVT.

This clone was observed once. The chain is built from TRBV6-6 and TRBJ2-7; the D is unclear. CDR1 is MNHNY, CDR2 SVGAGI, per germline (reference sequence). This CDR3 region has 13 residues. V was trimmed by 6 bases and J by 6 bases, leaving 15 bases between them. The DNA of the CDR3 is TGTGCCAGCAGCACTACTCTGGGCCTCGAGCAGTACTTC. This encodes CASSTTLGLEQYF.

The chain carries TRBV28 and TRBJ1-5; 7 positions match TRBD1. CDR1 is MDHEN, CDR2 SYDVKM, per germline. The trim removed 3 bases at V and 3 bases at J, leaving 17 bases unmatched. The CDR3 has 19 residues. This chain's CDR3 is CASSFFVFRGRLVNQPQHF. CDR3 DNA: TGTGCCAGCAGTTTTTTCGTGTTTAGGGGGCGGTTAGTCAATCAGCCCCAGCATTTT.

For the CDR3, the DNA is TGTGCCAGCAGCTTAGCACAGGGGCTCGGCACAGATACGCAGTATTTT. Protein sequence: CASSLAQGLGTDTQYF. The genes are TRBV7-9 and TRBJ2-3, with TRBD1 matching over 7 bases. The V and J ends lost 0 bases and 1 base, in that order; junction bases with no gene match: 4. The CDR3 is made up of 16 amino acids. Germline values: CDR1 SEHNR, CDR2 FQNEAQ (reference sequence).

This rearrangement joins TRBV6-5 to TRBJ1-1; D not resolved. The V and J ends lost 5 bases and 0 bases respectively, with 7 bases between them. The CDR3 contains 13 residues. Per germline, CDR1 MNHEY and CDR2 SVGAGI. The DNA for the CDR3 is TGTGCCAGCAGTGAAGTGATGAACACTGAAGCTTTCTTT. This sequence encodes CASSEVMNTEAFF.

This chain uses TRBV2 with TRBJ2-3, with 11 bases aligning to TRBD2. V was pared by 4 bases and J by 6 bases, with 6 bases of the junction left unmatched. The CDR3 is made up of 15 amino acids. Germline V lookup: CDR1 SNHLY, CDR2 FYNNEI. Here the CDR3 DNA reads TGTGCCAGCAGTGTGGGACTAGCGGCCCCGGATACGCAGTATTTT. The encoded protein is CASSVGLAAPDTQYF.

The chain is built from TRBV19 and TRBJ1-1; the D is unclear. Trimming pared 3 bases from V and 1 base from J, leaving 15 bases between. The CDR3 has 16 amino acids. The germline V gene has CDR1 LNHDA and CDR2 SQIVND (reference sequence). Here the CDR3 reads CASSMAPNNENTEAFF. DNA of the CDR3: TGTGCCAGTAGTATGGCCCCCAACAATGAGAACACTGAAGCTTTCTTT.

V usage is TRBV5-1 and J usage is TRBJ1-5, with a possible D match to TRBD1 (5 bases). The CDR3 contains 16 residues. V shed 4 bases and J shed 6 bases, with 20 bases lying between them. Germline V gene data show CDR1 as SGHRS and CDR2 as YFSETQ. CDR3 residues: CASSPSGPVLGQPQHF. The CDR3 DNA sequence: TGCGCCAGCAGCCCCTCGGGGCCGGTGTTAGGTCAGCCCCAGCATTTT.

The genes are TRBV5-1 and TRBJ1-2; D may be TRBD1 (5 bases). Between the trimmed V and J ends, which lost 4 bases and 2 bases, there was a span of 9 bases. CDR1 and CDR2 from the germline V gene are SGHRS and YFSETQ. The CDR3 runs 13 residues. The DNA of the CDR3 is TGCGCCAGCAGCGTAGGGGTCAACTATGGCTACACCTTC. This codes for CASSVGVNYGYTF. Filled out from reference TRBV5-1 and TRBJ1-2, the complete variable domain reads KAGVTQTPRYLIKTRGQQVTLSCSPISGHRSVSWYQQTPGQGLQFLFEYFSETQRNKGNFPGRFSGRQFSNSRSEMNVSTLELGDSALYLCASSVGVNYGYTFGSGTRLTVV.

This chain joins TRBV18 and TRBJ2-2; D is unresolved. CDR3 length: 12 amino acids. Trimming removed 4 bases at V and 4 bases at J, with 4 bases between. Germline V gene sequence: CDR1 KGHSH, CDR2 LQKENI. DNA for the CDR3: TGTGCCAGCTCACAGGGCACCGGGGAGCTGTTTTTT. Translation: CASSQGTGELFF.

The CDR3 protein is CASRTGTDTQYF. CDR3 bases: TGTGCCAGCAGAACGGGCACAGATACGCAGTATTTT. The V gene is TRBV6-5, the J gene TRBJ2-3; unclear D gene. The CDR3 spans 12 residues. The V and J ends lost 6 bases and 1 base respectively, with 5 bases between them. Germline values: CDR1 MNHEY, CDR2 SVGAGI.

The gene calls are TRBV7-2 and TRBJ1-2, with D unclear. The CDR3 length is 13 residues. Trimming removed 5 bases at V and 7 bases at J, with 14 bases between. The germline V gene encodes CDR1 SGHTA and CDR2 FQGNSA. CDR3 bases: TGTGCCAGCAGCCTCGCGGGGAGCGGTGGCTACACCTTC. Protein sequence: CASSLAGSGGYTF.

The J gene is TRBJ2-5, the V gene TRBV4-1, with TRBD1 as a possible D gene (6 bases). V shed 0 bases and J shed 4 bases, with 12 bases lying between them. CDR1 and CDR2 from the germline V gene are MGHRA and YSYEKL. This CDR3 is built from 15 residues. This chain's CDR3 is CASSQDNRVRETQYF. The CDR3 DNA follows: TGCGCCAGCAGCCAAGACAACAGGGTCAGAGAGACCCAGTACTTC.

The chain employs TRBV5-1 and TRBJ2-1; the match to TRBD2 covers 9 bases. CDR1 and CDR2 (germline): SGHRS, YFSETQ. J lost 9 bases, V lost 6 bases, and 10 bases had no gene match. The CDR3 runs 14 residues. The CDR3 nucleotides are TGCGCCAGCAAGGAAGCGGGAGGATCCGGTGAGCAGTTCTTC. It codes for CASKEAGGSGEQFF. The full variable domain, with the rest looked up from reference TRBV5-1 and TRBJ2-1, is KAGVTQTPRYLIKTRGQQVTLSCSPISGHRSVSWYQQTPGQGLQFLFEYFSETQRNKGNFPGRFSGRQFSNSRSEMNVSTLELGDSALYLCASKEAGGSGEQFFGPGTRLTVL.

The gene calls are TRBV4-1 and TRBJ2-7, with 8 bases that match TRBD1. The CDR3 sequence is 19 residues long. After removal of 5 bases from V and 5 bases from J, the junction contained 23 bases not matched to a gene. Germline V gene data show CDR1 as MGHRA and CDR2 as YSYEKL. The CDR3 loop reads CASSDFRGPGDPQSHEQYF. DNA of the CDR3: TGCGCCAGCAGCGATTTCAGGGGGCCAGGGGACCCCCAATCCCACGAGCAGTACTTC.

In this sample, this clone turned up once. The CDR3, as DNA: TGTGCCAGCAGGCCTGAGGCAATCGGGACAGATACGCAGTATTTT. Translation: CASRPEAIGTDTQYF. J is TRBJ2-3 and V is TRBV7-9; D unclear. Germline V gives CDR1 SEHNR, CDR2 FQNEAQ (reference sequence). Trimming cost V 6 bases and J 3 bases, with 16 bases left between them. The CDR3 is 15 amino acids.

The chain recombines TRBV14 with TRBJ2-7, with a tentative D call TRBD2 (6 bases). Germline CDR1 reads SGHDN; CDR2 reads FVKESK. The CDR3 has 13 amino acids. V lost 2 bases and J 12 bases, leaving 17 bases between the germline ends. The CDR3: CASSQSRGGLRYF. The DNA for the CDR3 is TGTGCCAGCAGCCAATCTCGGGGAGGCCTAAGGTACTTC.

This chain joins TRBV19 and TRBJ2-1; D is uncertain. V lost 3 bases to trimming and J lost 3 bases, with 9 bases between them. This CDR3 region has 14 residues. Germline loops: CDR1 LNHDA, CDR2 SQIVND (reference sequence). This chain's CDR3 is CASSISSSYNEQFF. CDR3 nucleotide sequence: TGTGCCAGTAGTATCTCGTCAAGCTACAATGAGCAGTTCTTC. The complete variable domain, with remaining parts taken from reference TRBV19 and TRBJ2-1, reads DGGITQSPKYLFRKEGQNVTLSCEQNLNHDAMYWYRQDPGQGLRLIYYSQIVNDFQKGDIAEGYSVSREKKESFPLTVTSAQKNPTAFYLCASSISSSYNEQFFGPGTRLTVL.